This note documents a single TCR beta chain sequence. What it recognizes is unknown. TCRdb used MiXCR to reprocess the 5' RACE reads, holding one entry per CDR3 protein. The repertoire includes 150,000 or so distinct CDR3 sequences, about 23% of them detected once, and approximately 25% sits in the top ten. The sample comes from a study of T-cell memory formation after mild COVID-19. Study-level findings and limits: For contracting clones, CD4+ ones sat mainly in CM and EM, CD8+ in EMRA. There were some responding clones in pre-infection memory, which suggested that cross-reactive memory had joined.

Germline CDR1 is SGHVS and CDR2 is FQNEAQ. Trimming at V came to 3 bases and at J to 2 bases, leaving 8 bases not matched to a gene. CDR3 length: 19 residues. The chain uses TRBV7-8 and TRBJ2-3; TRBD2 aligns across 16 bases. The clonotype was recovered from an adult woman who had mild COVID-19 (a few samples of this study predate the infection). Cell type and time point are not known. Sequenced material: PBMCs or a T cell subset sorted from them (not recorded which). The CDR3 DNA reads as TGTGCCAGCAGCTTCGGGACTAGCGGGGGGGATCACGCCACAGATACGCAGTATTTT. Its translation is CASSFGTSGGDHATDTQYF.